These 29 T cell receptor beta chains originate from one sample sequenced in a study of CD8+ T cells in alopecia areata. cDNA prepared by RNA extraction and subsequent reverse transcription served as the template for sequencing. Only in-frame clones appear in the TCRdb table, and some are missing; sequencing was by immunoSEQ multiplex PCR. The data show 90,000 to 100,000 clones, 41% seen once. The sequenced sample consisted of CD4+ T cells sorted from blood. These receptor sequences come from a human donor with alopecia areata.

The V and J genes are TRBV11-2 and TRBJ2-5; D ambiguous. CDR3 length: 14 amino acids. Germline loops: CDR1 SGHAT, CDR2 FQNNGV. The V end was cut by 2 bases, the J end by 5 bases, with 12 bases between. Here the CDR3 DNA reads TGTGCCAGCAGCTTAAATAGGGCTTGGGAGACCCAGTACTTC. Protein sequence: CASSLNRAWETQYF.

This sequence joins TRBV6-5 and TRBJ1-5, with D unresolved. The germline V and J ends were trimmed by 4 bases and 1 base, with 8 bases remaining between them. Germline V gene sequence: CDR1 MNHEY, CDR2 SVGAGI. This CDR3 has 14 amino acids. The CDR3 loop is CASSSDGSNQPQHF. In DNA, the CDR3 is TGTGCCAGCAGTTCGGACGGGAGCAATCAGCCCCAGCATTTT.

V usage is TRBV2 and J usage is TRBJ2-3, with D possibly being TRBD1 (6 bases). The germline V gene encodes CDR1 SNHLY and CDR2 FYNNEI. Trimming took off 7 bases at V and 6 bases at J, with 11 bases between the two ends. This CDR3 contains 12 residues. CDR3: CASTQGQDTQYF. CDR3 nucleotide sequence: TGTGCCAGCACCCAGGGGCAGGATACGCAGTATTTT.

The genes are TRBV5-1 and TRBJ1-4; TRBD1 is a possible D gene (5 bases). The CDR3 sequence is 14 residues long. V lost 0 bases and J lost 6, with 9 bases in between. Germline assignment: CDR1 SGHRS and CDR2 YFSETQ. CDR3 in DNA: TGCGCCAGCAGCTTGGGGGGCGTAGATGAAAAACTGTTTTTT. As protein: CASSLGGVDEKLFF.

The chain links TRBV6-5 to TRBJ1-2, with D possibly matching TRBD1 (5 bases). CDR1 is MNHEY, CDR2 SVGAGI, per germline. Trimming shortened V by 2 bases and J by 5 bases, and 9 bases separated the two germline ends. The length of the CDR3 is 13 residues. The CDR3 protein is CASSYGRGYGYTF. The CDR3 DNA is TGTGCCAGCAGTTACGGGAGGGGTTATGGCTACACCTTC.

V is TRBV28 and J is TRBJ1-5; D uncertain. The CDR3 loop spans 13 amino acids. The V gene lost 5 bases and the J gene lost 5 bases, with 10 bases spanning the gap. CDR1 MDHEN and CDR2 SYDVKM come from the germline V gene. DNA for the CDR3: TGTGCCAGCAGTCGCTTACCTGATCAGCCCCAGCATTTT. It translates to CASSRLPDQPQHF. The full variable domain, its missing parts supplied by reference TRBV28 and TRBJ1-5, is DVKVTQSSRYLVKRTGEKVFLECVQDMDHENMFWYRQDPGLGLRLIYFSYDVKMKEKGDIPEGYSVSREKKERFSLILESASTNQTSMYLCASSRLPDQPQHFGDGTRLSIL.

The chain couples TRBV28 to TRBJ2-4; tentatively, D is TRBD1 (5 bases). The germline V gene encodes CDR1 MDHEN and CDR2 SYDVKM. The CDR3 runs 14 residues. The germline V and J ends were trimmed by 8 bases and 2 bases, with 13 bases remaining between them. CDR3 DNA sequence: TGTGCCAGCGCCAATCAGGGTTCCAAAAACATTCAGTACTTC. This encodes CASANQGSKNIQYF.

This clone was seen just once. CDR3 in DNA: TGTGCCTGGAACCCAGGGACAGGATCCTACGAGCAGTACTTC. Protein product: CAWNPGTGSYEQYF. The chain couples TRBV30 to TRBJ2-7, with TRBD1 matching 8 bases. The J segment lost 1 base and the V segment lost 4 bases, leaving 6 bases of the junction unmatched. Germline CDR1 is GTSNPN and CDR2 is SVGIG (reference sequence). The CDR3 length is 14 residues.

This clone was found a few times. This chain uses TRBV20-1 with TRBJ2-7; D is unclear. From germline, CDR1 is DFQATT and CDR2 SNEGSKA (reference sequence). The germline V and J ends were trimmed by 3 bases and 2 bases, with 5 bases remaining between them. This CDR3 comprises 11 residues. CDR3: CSASPAYEQYF. CDR3 sequence (DNA): TGCAGTGCTAGTCCGGCCTACGAGCAGTACTTC.

The chain is built from TRBV29-1 and TRBJ2-5; maybe TRBD1 (5 bases). Near its end, the DNA agrees better with TRBJ2-7, so the J call may be wrong. Germline CDR1 SQVTM, CDR2 ANQGSEA. The CDR3 runs 14 residues. The CDR3 reads CSVVRQGSSYEQYF. Here the CDR3 DNA reads TGCAGCGTTGTTCGGCAGGGATCTTCCTACGAGCAGTACTTC.

This chain uses TRBV5-1 with TRBJ2-5; no firm D call. Trimming took off 0 bases at V and 1 base at J, with 10 bases between the two ends. CDR3 length: 15 residues. Per germline, CDR1 SGHRS and CDR2 YFSETQ. This CDR3 reads CASSLVGSLQETQYF. The CDR3 DNA reads as TGCGCCAGCAGCTTGGTCGGCAGCCTCCAAGAGACCCAGTACTTC.

A few counts support this clone. The chain couples TRBV7-9 to TRBJ2-3; D unclear. V was pared by 0 bases and J by 1 base, with 5 bases between. Germline V lookup: CDR1 SEHNR, CDR2 FQNEAQ (reference sequence). The CDR3 has 14 residues. This CDR3 is CASSLASGTDTQYF. In DNA, the CDR3 is TGTGCCAGCAGCTTAGCGTCCGGCACAGATACGCAGTATTTT.

The chain joins TRBV29-1 to TRBJ1-2; TRBD1 agrees at 7 bases. V lost 5 bases, J lost 5 bases, and 17 bases stayed unmatched. This CDR3 region has 16 residues. In germline, CDR1 is SQVTM, CDR2 ANQGSEA. Written as DNA, the CDR3 is TGCAGCGTTCCACGGACAGGTTCCTCTATTGGGTATGGCTACACCTTC. The encoded protein is CSVPRTGSSIGYGYTF.

The J gene is TRBJ2-7, the V gene TRBV7-9; D is unresolved. V was trimmed by 5 bases and J by 6 bases, leaving 17 bases between them. This CDR3 comprises 14 residues. Per the germline V gene, CDR1 is SEHNR and CDR2 is FQNEAQ (reference sequence). The CDR3 reads CASSPTVGFREQYF. The CDR3 coding sequence is TGTGCCAGCAGCCCTACAGTGGGGTTTCGCGAGCAGTACTTC.

This chain uses TRBV30 with TRBJ1-6, with D perhaps TRBD1 (5 bases). In germline, CDR1 is GTSNPN, CDR2 SVGIG (reference sequence). The V end was cut by 8 bases, the J end by 0 bases, with 14 bases between. CDR3 length: 15 amino acids. CDR3 sequence reads: CAGRQTSSYNSPLHF. The CDR3 bases are TGTGCCGGCAGACAGACGAGCTCCTATAATTCACCCCTCCACTTT.

This chain connects TRBV30 to TRBJ2-4, with D possibly TRBD2 on 6 matching bases. Germline V CDR1 and CDR2: GTSNPN, SVGIG (reference sequence). V gave up 0 bases and J gave up 2 bases, with 29 bases separating them. CDR3 length equals 21 residues. This CDR3 reads CAWSVILARPSNSLTKNIQYF. CDR3 in DNA: TGTGCCTGGAGTGTTATCCTAGCGCGCCCATCGAACTCCCTTACCAAAAACATTCAGTACTTC.

The chain carries TRBV9 and TRBJ2-2; D is perhaps TRBD1 (6 bases). Between the trimmed V and J ends, which lost 1 base and 4 bases, there was a span of 11 bases. Germline V CDR1 and CDR2: SGDLS, YYNGEE. This CDR3 spans 15 amino acids. The CDR3 loop is CASSVQGQITGELFF. In DNA form, the CDR3 reads TGTGCCAGCAGCGTACAAGGACAGATCACCGGGGAGCTGTTTTTT. Complete variable domain (other parts from reference TRBV9 and TRBJ2-2): DSGVTQTPKHLITATGQRVTLRCSPRSGDLSVYWYQQSLDQGLQFLIQYYNGEERAKGNILERFSAQQFPDLHSELNLSSLELGDSALYFCASSVQGQITGELFFGEGSRLTVL.

The V and J genes are TRBV5-4 and TRBJ2-7; TRBD2 is a possible D gene (6 bases). Germline-derived CDR1 and CDR2 are SGHNT and YYREEE (reference sequence). V lost 4 bases, J lost 4 bases, and 15 bases lay in between. The CDR3 runs 14 residues. Here the CDR3 DNA reads TGTGCCAGCAGCCGTCCTGGGACTGAATACGAGCAGTACTTC. It translates to CASSRPGTEYEQYF.

The rearrangement uses TRBV29-1 and TRBJ2-7; TRBD1 or TRBD2 may be the D gene (6 bases each). The ends were cut back, 6 bases at V and 1 base at J, with 22 bases in the middle. CDR3 size: 16 residues. Per the germline V gene, CDR1 is SQVTM and CDR2 is ANQGSEA. The CDR3 coding sequence is TGCAGCGTCCTGCGGGGAGACAGGCTCTTATCCTACGAGCAGTACTTC. Protein product: CSVLRGDRLLSYEQYF.

The V gene is TRBV7-2, the J gene TRBJ2-2; perhaps TRBD1 as D (6 bases). Trimming pared 3 bases from V and 7 bases from J, leaving 15 bases between. This CDR3 is built from 15 residues. Germline V CDR1 and CDR2: SGHTA, FQGNSA. The CDR3 loop is CASSFGTRIVGELFF. CDR3 DNA: TGTGCCAGCAGCTTCGGGACAAGAATAGTCGGGGAGCTGTTTTTT.

The chain couples TRBV18 to TRBJ2-7, with 10 bases lining up with TRBD1. Germline values: CDR1 KGHSH, CDR2 LQKENI. Losses at the gene ends were 3 bases for V and 7 bases for J; bases not matched to a gene: 6. This CDR3 region has 14 residues. The CDR3 reads CASSPSGQGREQYF. DNA for the CDR3: TGTGCCAGCTCACCTTCGGGACAGGGGAGAGAGCAGTACTTC.

The chain links TRBV4-3 to TRBJ2-3; D unresolved. With 0 bases removed from V and 6 bases from J, the gap between germline ends came to 7 bases. Germline V gene data show CDR1 as LGHNA and CDR2 as YSLEER. This CDR3 is 13 amino acids long. The CDR3 nucleotides read TGCGCCAGCAGCCAAGATCGTAAGGATACGCAGTATTTT. It specifies CASSQDRKDTQYF.

V gene TRBV5-4 combines with J gene TRBJ2-4; no reliable D call. Germline values: CDR1 SGHNT, CDR2 YYREEE (reference sequence). CDR3 length: 12 residues. Between the trimmed V and J ends, which lost 2 bases and 10 bases, there was a span of 10 bases. DNA of the CDR3: TGTGCCAGCAGCTTCAGGAATGGGATTCAGTACTTC. It specifies CASSFRNGIQYF.

The chain links TRBV4-2 to TRBJ2-5; 10 nucleotides agree with TRBD1. Germline V lookup: CDR1 LGHNA, CDR2 YNFKEQ. This CDR3 is 17 amino acids long. V shed 2 bases and J 5 bases; nucleotides not matched to a gene: 11. The CDR3 protein is CASSQLPGQGIEETQYF. CDR3 bases: TGTGCCAGCAGCCAACTACCGGGACAGGGGATCGAGGAGACCCAGTACTTC.

This clone was seen more than once but under ten times. The chain carries TRBV29-1 and TRBJ2-1; D unclear. Trimming took 2 bases from V and 8 from J, leaving 10 bases between them. The germline CDR1 and CDR2 sequences are SQVTM and ANQGSEA. The CDR3 has 12 residues. The CDR3 sequence is CSVEKGIYEQFF. Here the CDR3 DNA reads TGCAGCGTTGAAAAAGGCATTTATGAGCAGTTCTTC.

V usage is TRBV6-5 and J usage is TRBJ2-6; D call uncertain. Trimming removed 0 bases at V and 0 bases at J, with 3 bases between. The germline CDR1 and CDR2 sequences are MNHEY and SVGAGI. There are 15 residues in the CDR3. CDR3 DNA sequence: TGTGCCAGCAGTTACTCTTTCTCTGGGGCCAACGTCCTGACTTTC. It yields the protein CASSYSFSGANVLTF.

This clone showed up just a few times. The gene calls are TRBV7-9 and TRBJ1-4; D gene ambiguous. The V end lost 4 bases, the J end lost 3 bases, and 9 bases lay between the germline ends. Per the germline V gene, CDR1 is SEHNR and CDR2 is FQNEAQ (reference sequence). The CDR3 is 14 residues long. As DNA, the CDR3 is TGTGCCAGCAGCTCGTACTCGGCTAATGAAAAACTGTTTTTT. Its protein product is CASSSYSANEKLFF. The complete variable domain, with remaining parts taken from reference TRBV7-9 and TRBJ1-4, reads DTGVSQNPRHKITKRGQNVTFRCDPISEHNRLYWYRQTLGQGPEFLTYFQNEAQLEKSRLLSDRFSAERPKGSFSTLEIQRTEQGDSAMYLCASSSYSANEKLFFGSGTQLSVL.

On this clone itself: The junction does not match germline at one end; this may be a read error. In DNA form, the CDR3 reads TGTGCTAGCAGCTTGGACAGCACAGATACGCAGTATTTT. Residues: CASSLDSTDTQYF. V is TRBV7-7 and J is TRBJ2-3; no reliable D call. From germline, CDR1 is SSHAT and CDR2 FNYEAQ (reference sequence). The CDR3 has 13 residues.

This clone occurred a few times. The chain carries TRBV28 and TRBJ2-7; tentatively, D is TRBD1 or TRBD2 (5 bases each). This CDR3 is 15 amino acids long. Trimming left V 7 bases short and J 0 bases short, with 16 bases between. In germline, CDR1 is MDHEN, CDR2 SYDVKM. The CDR3 loop reads CASIGQGRSSYEQYF. CDR3 bases: TGTGCCAGCATAGGTCAGGGACGGAGCTCCTACGAGCAGTACTTC.